This entry is about one T cell receptor beta chain. What it binds is not known. Method: immunoSEQ multiplex PCR; TCRdb's copy keeps in-frame clones and lacks some. The sample includes roughly 180,000 clones, about 89% of them seen just once. This entry comes from a study of T cell responses to AZD1222 COVID-19 vaccine. General study results and limits: With dominance at 160-218 and 743-854, vaccine-associated CD4 TCRs spanned spike. Females made up more of the donors, who were largely white British, and clonal diversity may have come out too low. Unmutated variant regions are reportedly the target of nearly half of TCRs that are spike-specific. Just 6 or 7 AZD1222 recipients were seropositive at baseline.

Germline loops: CDR1 MNHEY, CDR2 SMNVEV (reference sequence). CDR3 length: 16 amino acids. V trimming: 5 bases; J trimming: 8 bases; junction bases outside the gene matches: 14. Sample: peripheral blood, taken on day 0 of MenACWY control vaccination. The genes are TRBV27 and TRBJ1-4; 7 bases are shared with TRBD1. This clonotype originated in an adult in good health. The CDR3, as DNA: TGTGCCAGCAGTCCGAGGACAGGCGTGGAATGGGAAAAACTGTTTTTT. It yields the protein CASSPRTGVEWEKLFF.